These T cell receptor beta chains were read from a single sample in a study of T cells of healthy individuals. TCRdb analysed the 5' RACE reads with MiXCR anew, one entry per CDR3 protein. This sample yields around 63,000 distinct CDR3 sequences, of which 15% to 20% are seen a single time; roughly 4.7% belongs to the top ten. Receptors originate from a human donor in good health. CDR3s include the opening cysteine and the closing phenylalanine or tryptophan. Fields, in order: J gene, D gene, CDR3 length, V gene, clone size, CDR3 DNA, CDR3 protein. D genes are given only for firm matches. A row's size may be missing; if present it is once, few, many or a size class.

j_call: TRBJ1-2; d_call: -; cdr3_length: 15; v_call: TRBV7-9; clone_size: many; cdr3_nt: TGTGCCAGCAGCTTATCCCGGCTATCTAACTATGGCTACACCTTC; cdr3_aa: CASSLSRLSNYGYTF
j_call: TRBJ2-5; d_call: -; cdr3_length: 14; v_call: TRBV4-1; clone_size: many; cdr3_nt: TGCGCCAGCAGCCAAGGACAGGTTCAAGAGACCCAGTACTTC; cdr3_aa: CASSQGQVQETQYF
j_call: TRBJ2-2; d_call: TRBD2; cdr3_length: 16; v_call: TRBV27; clone_size: -; cdr3_nt: TGTGCCAGCAGGCTAGCGGGAGCCCCGGTCACCGGGGAGCTGTTTTTT; cdr3_aa: CASRLAGAPVTGELFF
j_call: TRBJ1-2; d_call: -; cdr3_length: 14; v_call: TRBV2; clone_size: many; cdr3_nt: TGTGCCAGCAGTGAAGCGCGGGGGGCCTATGGCTACACCTTC; cdr3_aa: CASSEARGAYGYTF
j_call: TRBJ2-7; d_call: -; cdr3_length: 11; v_call: TRBV12-3/TRBV12-4; clone_size: many; cdr3_nt: TGTGCCAGCAGTTTAGGTGGAGAGCAGTACTTC; cdr3_aa: CASSLGGEQYF
j_call: TRBJ1-1; d_call: -; cdr3_length: 14; v_call: TRBV5-1; clone_size: few; cdr3_nt: TGCGCCAGCAGCTTGGATTGGAGGAACACTGAAGCTTTCTTT; cdr3_aa: CASSLDWRNTEAFF
j_call: TRBJ2-5; d_call: -; cdr3_length: 13; v_call: TRBV20-1; clone_size: few; cdr3_nt: TGCAGTGCTAGGGTCGGTATTGAGCATACCCAGTACTTC; cdr3_aa: CSARVGIEHTQYF
j_call: TRBJ2-1; d_call: -; cdr3_length: 13; v_call: TRBV11-3; clone_size: many; cdr3_nt: TGTGCCAGCAGCTTAAATGAAGTCGGTGAGCAGTTCTTC; cdr3_aa: CASSLNEVGEQFF
j_call: TRBJ2-7; d_call: TRBD1; cdr3_length: 15; v_call: TRBV6-6; clone_size: -; cdr3_nt: TGTGCCAGCAGCCCTAGACAGGGGGGAACCTACGAGCAGTACTTC; cdr3_aa: CASSPRQGGTYEQYF
j_call: TRBJ2-1; d_call: -; cdr3_length: 14; v_call: TRBV5-1; clone_size: many; cdr3_nt: TGCGCCAGCACCGAGCTGGACTCCTACAATGAGCAGTTCTTC; cdr3_aa: CASTELDSYNEQFF
j_call: TRBJ1-1; d_call: -; cdr3_length: 13; v_call: TRBV5-1; clone_size: -; cdr3_nt: TGCGCCAGCGGGGAGGTCCGCCCCACTGAAGCTTTCTTT; cdr3_aa: CASGEVRPTEAFF
j_call: TRBJ2-7; d_call: -; cdr3_length: 12; v_call: TRBV7-2; clone_size: -; cdr3_nt: TGTGCCAGCAGCTACGCCGGCTACGAGCAGTACTTC; cdr3_aa: CASSYAGYEQYF
j_call: TRBJ2-7; d_call: TRBD2; cdr3_length: 15; v_call: TRBV14; clone_size: few; cdr3_nt: TGTGCCAGCAGCCTCGGACTAGCGGGGGCGCGCGAGCAGTACTTC; cdr3_aa: CASSLGLAGAREQYF
j_call: TRBJ2-7; d_call: TRBD2; cdr3_length: 15; v_call: TRBV27; clone_size: -; cdr3_nt: TGTGCCAGCAGTTTAGCGGGGGGATTACCCTACGAGCAGTACTTC; cdr3_aa: CASSLAGGLPYEQYF
j_call: TRBJ2-3; d_call: TRBD1; cdr3_length: 15; v_call: TRBV5-1; clone_size: -; cdr3_nt: TGCGCCAGCAGCTCACAGGGGAGTCGCACAGATACGCAGTATTTT; cdr3_aa: CASSSQGSRTDTQYF
j_call: TRBJ2-1; d_call: -; cdr3_length: 16; v_call: TRBV18; clone_size: -; cdr3_nt: TGTGCCAGCTCCCTAGACCCGAACCTCCTCTACAATGAGCAGTTCTTC; cdr3_aa: CASSLDPNLLYNEQFF
j_call: TRBJ2-3; d_call: -; cdr3_length: 15; v_call: TRBV27; clone_size: many; cdr3_nt: TGTGCCAGCACGCTCGGCGGGATTGGCGCAGATACGCAGTATTTT; cdr3_aa: CASTLGGIGADTQYF
j_call: TRBJ2-7; d_call: TRBD2; cdr3_length: 16; v_call: TRBV14; clone_size: -; cdr3_nt: TGTGCCAGCAGCCTTCGACTAGCGGTCCTCTCCTACGAGCAGTACTTC; cdr3_aa: CASSLRLAVLSYEQYF
j_call: TRBJ2-3; d_call: -; cdr3_length: 14; v_call: TRBV4-1; clone_size: many; cdr3_nt: TGCGCCAGCAGCCAAGATATTGCCCTAGATACGCAGTATTTT; cdr3_aa: CASSQDIALDTQYF
j_call: TRBJ1-1; d_call: -; cdr3_length: 13; v_call: TRBV10-3; clone_size: -; cdr3_nt: TGTGCCATCGCCAGCGACAGATTCACTGAAGCTTTCTTT; cdr3_aa: CAIASDRFTEAFF
j_call: TRBJ2-2; d_call: -; cdr3_length: 13; v_call: TRBV10-1; clone_size: -; cdr3_nt: TGCGCCAGCAGGGACGGCAACACCGGGGAGCTGTTTTTT; cdr3_aa: CASRDGNTGELFF
j_call: TRBJ2-3; d_call: -; cdr3_length: 16; v_call: TRBV6-2/TRBV6-3; clone_size: many; cdr3_nt: TGTGCCAGCAGTTATAACTCAGCGGTTGACGTAGATACGCAGTATTTT; cdr3_aa: CASSYNSAVDVDTQYF
j_call: TRBJ2-5; d_call: -; cdr3_length: 13; v_call: TRBV3-1; clone_size: many; cdr3_nt: TGTGCCAGCAGCCCCTGGGAGGTCGGGGACCAGTACTTC; cdr3_aa: CASSPWEVGDQYF
j_call: TRBJ2-2; d_call: -; cdr3_length: 15; v_call: TRBV20-1; clone_size: few; cdr3_nt: TGCAGTGCTAGAGATCCCAGGCGGGGAGTTGGGGAGCTGTTTTTT; cdr3_aa: CSARDPRRGVGELFF
j_call: TRBJ2-7; d_call: TRBD1; cdr3_length: 13; v_call: TRBV20-1; clone_size: -; cdr3_nt: TGCAGTGTCCCGGGACAGAGCTCCTACGAGCAGTACTTC; cdr3_aa: CSVPGQSSYEQYF
j_call: TRBJ2-7; d_call: TRBD1; cdr3_length: 14; v_call: TRBV29-1; clone_size: many; cdr3_nt: TGCAGCGTGCCCCTAGGACAGGGAGCCTACGAGCAGTACTTC; cdr3_aa: CSVPLGQGAYEQYF
j_call: TRBJ2-1; d_call: -; cdr3_length: 11; v_call: TRBV3-1; clone_size: many; cdr3_nt: TGTGCCAGCTCCGGCGGCAATGAGCAGTTCTTC; cdr3_aa: CASSGGNEQFF
j_call: TRBJ1-6; d_call: -; cdr3_length: 18; v_call: TRBV4-1; clone_size: few; cdr3_nt: TGCGCCAGCAGCCAAGGGCCAGCCGACGTCTCCTATAATTCACCCCTCCACTTT; cdr3_aa: CASSQGPADVSYNSPLHF
j_call: TRBJ2-7; d_call: -; cdr3_length: 14; v_call: TRBV11-3; clone_size: many; cdr3_nt: TGTGCCAGCAGCCCCGGGGGCTCGTCCTACGAGCAGTACTTC; cdr3_aa: CASSPGGSSYEQYF
j_call: TRBJ1-5; d_call: -; cdr3_length: 13; v_call: TRBV28; clone_size: many; cdr3_nt: TGTGCCAGCAGGTCGCGCGGCAATCAGCCCCAGCATTTT; cdr3_aa: CASRSRGNQPQHF
j_call: TRBJ1-5; d_call: -; cdr3_length: 13; v_call: TRBV2; clone_size: -; cdr3_nt: TGTGCCAGCCGCGGGGTTACGGATCAGCCCCAGCATTTT; cdr3_aa: CASRGVTDQPQHF
j_call: TRBJ2-3; d_call: -; cdr3_length: 14; v_call: TRBV5-4; clone_size: many; cdr3_nt: TGTGCCAGCAGCTTGGCTAAAACCACAGATACGCAGTATTTT; cdr3_aa: CASSLAKTTDTQYF
j_call: TRBJ2-1; d_call: TRBD2; cdr3_length: 17; v_call: TRBV6-5; clone_size: few; cdr3_nt: TGTGCCAGCATCCCCCAGGCTCTAGCGGGAACATACAATGAGCAGTTCTTC; cdr3_aa: CASIPQALAGTYNEQFF
j_call: TRBJ2-1; d_call: TRBD2; cdr3_length: 14; v_call: TRBV14; clone_size: -; cdr3_nt: TGTGCCAGCAGCCGCGGGACTATCTACAATGAGCAGTTCTTC; cdr3_aa: CASSRGTIYNEQFF
j_call: TRBJ1-1; d_call: -; cdr3_length: 13; v_call: TRBV29-1; clone_size: many; cdr3_nt: TGCAGCGTTGAGGTCCGGGCGAACACTGAAGCTTTCTTT; cdr3_aa: CSVEVRANTEAFF
j_call: TRBJ1-3; d_call: -; cdr3_length: 15; v_call: TRBV27; clone_size: many; cdr3_nt: TGTGCCAGCAGTCCCCAGGATCGGTCTGGAAACACCATATATTTT; cdr3_aa: CASSPQDRSGNTIYF
j_call: TRBJ1-3; d_call: -; cdr3_length: 16; v_call: TRBV15; clone_size: -; cdr3_nt: TGTGCCACCAGCAGAGATCGGCAGGGGACTGGAAACACCATATATTTT; cdr3_aa: CATSRDRQGTGNTIYF
j_call: TRBJ2-5; d_call: TRBD1; cdr3_length: 15; v_call: TRBV5-4; clone_size: -; cdr3_nt: TGTGCCAGCAGCCCGTGGACAGGGACGGAAGAGACCCAGTACTTC; cdr3_aa: CASSPWTGTEETQYF
j_call: TRBJ2-7; d_call: -; cdr3_length: 14; v_call: TRBV4-1; clone_size: many; cdr3_nt: TGCGCCAGCAGCCAAGTCACCCGGGAGAACGAGCAGTACTTC; cdr3_aa: CASSQVTRENEQYF
j_call: TRBJ1-2; d_call: -; cdr3_length: 14; v_call: TRBV4-3; clone_size: -; cdr3_nt: TGCGCCAGCAGCCAACCAGGGTCGGGGGATGGCTACACCTTC; cdr3_aa: CASSQPGSGDGYTF
j_call: TRBJ1-2; d_call: -; cdr3_length: 15; v_call: TRBV21-1; clone_size: many; cdr3_nt: TGTGCCAGCAGCAAGTGGGTGGGGACTCTCTATGGCTACACCTTC; cdr3_aa: CASSKWVGTLYGYTF
j_call: TRBJ1-2; d_call: -; cdr3_length: 16; v_call: TRBV15; clone_size: many; cdr3_nt: TGTGCCACCAGCAGAGTTCTGGGGGCAACCAACTATGGCTACACCTTC; cdr3_aa: CATSRVLGATNYGYTF
j_call: TRBJ2-7; d_call: TRBD2; cdr3_length: 18; v_call: TRBV11-2; clone_size: few; cdr3_nt: TGTGCCAGCAGCCCGGGACTAGCGGGTCCCTTAAGCTCCTACGAGCAGTACTTC; cdr3_aa: CASSPGLAGPLSSYEQYF
j_call: TRBJ1-5; d_call: -; cdr3_length: 14; v_call: TRBV29-1; clone_size: many; cdr3_nt: TGCAGCGTCGCGACAGGCTATAGCAATCAGCCCCAGCATTTT; cdr3_aa: CSVATGYSNQPQHF
j_call: TRBJ2-5; d_call: TRBD1; cdr3_length: 14; v_call: TRBV10-3; clone_size: -; cdr3_nt: TGTGCCAGCAGAGGGACAGCCAAAGACGGGACCCAGTACTTC; cdr3_aa: CASRGTAKDGTQYF
j_call: TRBJ2-3; d_call: -; cdr3_length: 16; v_call: TRBV7-2; clone_size: many; cdr3_nt: TGTGCCAGCAGCTTAGTTGGGTCCGGAGCCGCAGATACGCAGTATTTT; cdr3_aa: CASSLVGSGAADTQYF
j_call: TRBJ2-5; d_call: -; cdr3_length: 15; v_call: TRBV27; clone_size: -; cdr3_nt: TGTGCCAGCAGTTACACACCAGGGAATCGAGAGACCAAGTACTTC; cdr3_aa: CASSYTPGNRETKYF
j_call: TRBJ2-1; d_call: -; cdr3_length: 13; v_call: TRBV6-5; clone_size: many; cdr3_nt: TGTGCCAGCAGTTTAGGGTTCGCCAATGAGCAGTTCTTC; cdr3_aa: CASSLGFANEQFF
j_call: TRBJ2-7; d_call: TRBD1; cdr3_length: 15; v_call: TRBV5-1; clone_size: -; cdr3_nt: TGCGCCAGCAGCTGGCGGACAGGGGAGACCTACGAGCAGTACTTC; cdr3_aa: CASSWRTGETYEQYF
j_call: TRBJ2-3; d_call: -; cdr3_length: 13; v_call: TRBV5-1; clone_size: few; cdr3_nt: TGCGCCAGCAGCTTGGCCATGACAGATACGCAGTATTTT; cdr3_aa: CASSLAMTDTQYF
j_call: TRBJ2-7; d_call: -; cdr3_length: 14; v_call: TRBV30; clone_size: -; cdr3_nt: TGTGCCTGGAGTGTTCAGGCCAGCTCCTACGAGCAGTACTTC; cdr3_aa: CAWSVQASSYEQYF